This TCR beta chain was identified during a study of shared clonotypes between healthy human individuals. The V and J ends lost 4 bases and 4 bases respectively, with 14 bases between them. The CDR3 spans 14 residues. The germline gives CDR1 LNHDA, CDR2 SQIVND (reference sequence). Study-level points and caveats: Represented diversity (both genetic and exposure-history) was limited by the small number of donors.

Notes on this clone: Its specificity is unknown.

Per the study methods: Owing to the provision of junction-only sequences devoid of quality scores by immunoSEQ, filtering differed. Some clones are missing from TCRdb's copy, which holds only in-frame ones; the method was immunoSEQ multiplex PCR. D and trimming were read from the DNA, whereas the V and J calls and clone size are those reported in that table. This table holds around 340,000 clones, roughly 80% found once. The V gene is TRBV19, the J gene TRBJ2-7, with D perhaps matching TRBD2 (7 bases). Sequencing was performed on memory CD4+ T cells sorted from blood. Subset noted: CD45RA-negative fraction. The TCR sequence derives from a man in his thirties or forties in good health. CDR3 loop: CASSSGGTLYEQYF. Written as DNA, the CDR3 is TGTGCCAGTAGTAGCGGGGGCACCTTATACGAGCAGTACTTC. Full variable domain (outside the CDR3, taken from reference TRBV19 and TRBJ2-7): DGGITQSPKYLFRKEGQNVTLSCEQNLNHDAMYWYRQDPGQGLRLIYYSQIVNDFQKGDIAEGYSVSREKKESFPLTVTSAQKNPTAFYLCASSSGGTLYEQYFGPGTRLTVT.